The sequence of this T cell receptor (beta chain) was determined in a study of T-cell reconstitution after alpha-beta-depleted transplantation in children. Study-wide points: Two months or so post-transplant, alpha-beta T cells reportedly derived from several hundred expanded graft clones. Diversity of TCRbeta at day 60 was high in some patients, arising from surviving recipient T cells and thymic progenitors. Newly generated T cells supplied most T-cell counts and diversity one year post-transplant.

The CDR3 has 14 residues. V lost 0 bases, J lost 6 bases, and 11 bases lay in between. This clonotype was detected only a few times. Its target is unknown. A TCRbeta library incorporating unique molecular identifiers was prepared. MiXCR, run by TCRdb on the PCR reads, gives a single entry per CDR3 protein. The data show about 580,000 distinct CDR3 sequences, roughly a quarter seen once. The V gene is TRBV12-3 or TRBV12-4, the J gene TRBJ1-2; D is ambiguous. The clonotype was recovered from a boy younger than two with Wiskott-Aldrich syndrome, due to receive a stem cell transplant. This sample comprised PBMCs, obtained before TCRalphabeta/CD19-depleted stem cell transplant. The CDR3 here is CASSLATRLHGYTF. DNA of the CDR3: TGTGCCAGCAGTTTAGCGACCCGACTCCATGGCTACACCTTC.